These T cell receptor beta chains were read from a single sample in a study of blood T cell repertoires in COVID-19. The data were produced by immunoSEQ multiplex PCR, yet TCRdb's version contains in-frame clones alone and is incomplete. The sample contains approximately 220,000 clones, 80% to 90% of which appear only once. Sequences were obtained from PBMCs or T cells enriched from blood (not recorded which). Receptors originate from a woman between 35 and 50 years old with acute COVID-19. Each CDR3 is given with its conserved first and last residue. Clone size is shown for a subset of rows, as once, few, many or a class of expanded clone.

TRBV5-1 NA CASSLVQTRTGELFF
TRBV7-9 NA CASSLGGRGPIYF
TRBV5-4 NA CASSLRERVRANVLTF
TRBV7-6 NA CASSPLQGEMSGANVLTF
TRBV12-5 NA CASGLRQGDRMNTEAFF
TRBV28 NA CASTPSGSSYNEQFF
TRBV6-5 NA CASSSGGPGQPQHF
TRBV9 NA CASSANREGMNTEAFF
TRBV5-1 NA CASSFFTSGTSSTDTQYF
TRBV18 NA CASSPGQGGPYGYTF
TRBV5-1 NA CASSLTSGRTGELFF
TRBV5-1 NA CASSLGSLSSYNEQFF
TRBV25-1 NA CASSESRGSYEQYF
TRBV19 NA CASSMARGTNYGYTF
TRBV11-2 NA CASSTSGGLGNTIYF
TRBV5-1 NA CASSLIGGINEQFF
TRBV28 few CASSVGNEQFF
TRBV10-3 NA CATGTGPSLHF
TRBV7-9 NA CASSASGSTDTQYF
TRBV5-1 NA CASSFPGSYEQYF
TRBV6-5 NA CASRQATNEKLFF
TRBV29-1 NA CSGRGGEGTGELFF
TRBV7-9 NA CASSLWAARQDTQYF
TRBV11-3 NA CASSWDTNTEAFF
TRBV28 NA CASSYADRDLRWTEAFF
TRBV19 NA CASSYRDRDNQPQHF
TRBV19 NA CASSNTDRANYGYTF
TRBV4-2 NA CASSQRGLSYEQYF
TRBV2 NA CASTYRGLSITEAFF
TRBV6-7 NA CASTTGGRGTEAFF
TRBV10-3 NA CAISESSPAGGGEAFF
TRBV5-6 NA CASSTPDRTDTQYF
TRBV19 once CASSPFLGQGAHNEQFF
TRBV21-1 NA CASSAGGDRGSNQETQYF
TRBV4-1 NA CASSHPGGTNTGELFF
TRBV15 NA CATSRGGPNTEAFF
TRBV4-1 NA CASSQEGTSGSSTGELFF
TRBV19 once CASSPDRDHEQYF
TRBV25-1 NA CASTPDRSYEQYF
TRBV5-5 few CASSYREGANQPQHF
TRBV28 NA CASSTSGTGGVDEQFF